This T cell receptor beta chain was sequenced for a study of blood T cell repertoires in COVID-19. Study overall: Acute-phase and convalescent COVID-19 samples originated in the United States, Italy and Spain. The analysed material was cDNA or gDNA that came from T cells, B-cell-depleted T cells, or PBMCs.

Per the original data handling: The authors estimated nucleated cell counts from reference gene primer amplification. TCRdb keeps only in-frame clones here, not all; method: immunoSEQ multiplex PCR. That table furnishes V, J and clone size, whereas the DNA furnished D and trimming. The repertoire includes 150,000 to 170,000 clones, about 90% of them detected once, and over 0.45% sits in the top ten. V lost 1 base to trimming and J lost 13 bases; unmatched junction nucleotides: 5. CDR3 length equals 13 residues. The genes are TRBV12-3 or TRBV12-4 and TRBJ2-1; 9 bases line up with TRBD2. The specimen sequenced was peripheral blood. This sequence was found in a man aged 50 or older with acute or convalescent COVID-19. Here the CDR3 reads CASSLEGLATQFF. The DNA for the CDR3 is TGTGCCAGCAGTTTAGAGGGACTAGCCACCCAGTTCTTC.